The text below deals with one T cell receptor beta chain. The sample comes from a study of blood T cell repertoires in COVID-19. The wider study: Researchers got acute and convalescent COVID-19 samples from the United States, Italy and Spain. Sources were T cells, B-cell-depleted T cells, or PBMCs; the material itself was cDNA or gDNA.

Here immunoSEQ multiplex PCR was the method, and the copy in TCRdb shows in-frame clones only, minus some. The sample holds around 140,000 clones, over 70% seen once. The trim removed 6 bases at V and 5 bases at J, leaving 5 bases unmatched. The V gene's germline CDR1 is MNHEY and CDR2 SVGAGI. CDR3 length: 13 amino acids. The rearrangement links TRBV6-5 to TRBJ1-2, with 8 bases matching TRBD1. The sequenced material came from peripheral blood. The clonotype was recovered from a man between 45 and 60 years old with active COVID-19. The CDR3 spells CASSRTGRYGYTF. CDR3 bases: TGTGCCAGCAGCCGGACAGGGCGGTATGGCTACACCTTC.